This is a list of T cell receptor beta chains from one sample in a study of CD8+ T cells in alopecia areata. This table comes from immunoSEQ multiplex PCR, and its TCRdb copy is limited to in-frame clones, with some not included. The sample holds under 300,000 clones, roughly two thirds seen once. The starting material was CD4+ T cells sorted from blood, obtained at week 0. The receptors were gathered from a human donor with alopecia areata. CDR3s leave out the opening cysteine and the closing phenylalanine or tryptophan.

cdr3_aa: ASSHRENQPQH
v_call: TRBV6-5
j_call: TRBJ1-5

cdr3_aa: ASKGRQEGYT
v_call: TRBV27
j_call: TRBJ1-2

cdr3_aa: ASGPGGGAKMEQF
v_call: TRBV5-1
j_call: TRBJ2-1

cdr3_aa: ASSQDIAGGYEQY
v_call: TRBV14
j_call: NA

cdr3_aa: ATSRDGQGPFNEQF
v_call: TRBV15
j_call: TRBJ2-1

cdr3_aa: AISDTDTQY
v_call: TRBV10-3
j_call: TRBJ2-3

cdr3_aa: ASSPRASGDTYTQY
v_call: TRBV9
j_call: TRBJ2-3

cdr3_aa: ASSLDGGDTDTQY
v_call: TRBV5-1
j_call: TRBJ2-3

cdr3_aa: AWSLGLVGEQF
v_call: TRBV30
j_call: TRBJ2-1

cdr3_aa: ASSQDEASPLH
v_call: TRBV4-3
j_call: TRBJ1-6

cdr3_aa: ASSPDRGLTDTQY
v_call: TRBV7-2
j_call: TRBJ2-3

cdr3_aa: ASSLGTSGGGTDTQY
v_call: TRBV5-1
j_call: TRBJ2-3

cdr3_aa: ASHRGEGGYEQY
v_call: TRBV6-5
j_call: TRBJ2-7

cdr3_aa: ASSLSSTGVLSGSYNEQF
v_call: TRBV13
j_call: TRBJ2-1

cdr3_aa: AWCPGVAGGPDTQY
v_call: TRBV30
j_call: TRBJ2-3

cdr3_aa: ASSLRTSGTVNEQF
v_call: TRBV4-2
j_call: TRBJ2-1

cdr3_aa: ASSLGEETQY
v_call: TRBV7-2
j_call: TRBJ2-5